This T cell receptor (beta chain) was recorded in a study of blood T cell repertoires in COVID-19. On the study more broadly: T cells, B-cell-depleted T cells, or PBMCs supplied cDNA or gDNA.

Original methodology: Amplifying reference gene primers gave estimates of nucleated cell counts. Profiled with immunoSEQ multiplex PCR; TCRdb holds only in-frame clones, not every one. That table gives V, J and clone size, and the DNA gave D and trimming. There are roughly 43,000 clones in the sample; over 75% occur only once, and about 25% lies in the top ten. CDR1 and CDR2 (germline): SGHRS, YFSETQ. With 2 bases removed from V and 6 bases from J, the gap between germline ends came to 12 bases. The CDR3 loop spans 14 amino acids. Sequenced: peripheral blood. V is TRBV5-1 and J is TRBJ1-3; a possible D gene is TRBD1 (6 bases). This TCR was recovered from a woman aged 60-70 years with acute or convalescent COVID-19. DNA for the CDR3: TGCGCCAGCAGCTTAACGACAGGCGTAAACACCATATATTTT. Amino acids: CASSLTTGVNTIYF.